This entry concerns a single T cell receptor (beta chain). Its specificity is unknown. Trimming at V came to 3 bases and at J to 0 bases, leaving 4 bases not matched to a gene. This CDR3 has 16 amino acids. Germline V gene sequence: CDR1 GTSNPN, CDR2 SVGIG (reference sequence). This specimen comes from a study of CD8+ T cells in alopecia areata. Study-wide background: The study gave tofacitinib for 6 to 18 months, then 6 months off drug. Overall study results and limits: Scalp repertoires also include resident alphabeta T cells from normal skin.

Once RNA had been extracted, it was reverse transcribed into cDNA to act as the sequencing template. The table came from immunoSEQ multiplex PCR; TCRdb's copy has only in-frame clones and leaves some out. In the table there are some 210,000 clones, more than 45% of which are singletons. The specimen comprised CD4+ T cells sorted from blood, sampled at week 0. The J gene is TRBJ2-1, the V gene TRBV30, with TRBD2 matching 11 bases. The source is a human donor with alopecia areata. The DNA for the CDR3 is TGTGCCTGGAGGGAAGGACTAGCGGGCTCCTACAATGAGCAGTTCTTC. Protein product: CAWREGLAGSYNEQFF.